This T cell receptor (beta chain) emerged from a study of naive and memory T cell subsets. Study-level points and caveats: The power law exponent of TCR abundance differed between naive and memory cells. Naive repertoires, especially CD8, held a few larger clonotypes, possibly memory cells re-expressing CD45RA.

An equimolar mix of two oligonucleotides served as the beta constant-region primer for TRBC1 and TRBC2. The ligated cDNA underwent four PCR rounds using SP2 and nested alpha and beta constant-region primers. A single record per CDR3 protein comes from TCRdb applying MiXCR to the UMI-ligation and nested PCR reads. The sample has around 140,000 distinct CDR3 sequences, 22% seen once. Ten or more counts support this clonotype. Its specificity is not known. Germline CDR1 reads DFQATT; CDR2 reads SNEGSKA (reference sequence). V was cut by 0 bases and J by 2 bases, with 11 bases left in between. The CDR3 is 14 amino acids.

This sequence joins TRBV20-1 and TRBJ2-7; no definite D call. Sequencing used naive CD4+ T cells from blood. The receptor's source is a human donor in good health. This CDR3 is CSARDGASPYEQYF. The CDR3 DNA follows: TGCAGTGCTAGAGATGGTGCGAGTCCCTACGAGCAGTACTTC.